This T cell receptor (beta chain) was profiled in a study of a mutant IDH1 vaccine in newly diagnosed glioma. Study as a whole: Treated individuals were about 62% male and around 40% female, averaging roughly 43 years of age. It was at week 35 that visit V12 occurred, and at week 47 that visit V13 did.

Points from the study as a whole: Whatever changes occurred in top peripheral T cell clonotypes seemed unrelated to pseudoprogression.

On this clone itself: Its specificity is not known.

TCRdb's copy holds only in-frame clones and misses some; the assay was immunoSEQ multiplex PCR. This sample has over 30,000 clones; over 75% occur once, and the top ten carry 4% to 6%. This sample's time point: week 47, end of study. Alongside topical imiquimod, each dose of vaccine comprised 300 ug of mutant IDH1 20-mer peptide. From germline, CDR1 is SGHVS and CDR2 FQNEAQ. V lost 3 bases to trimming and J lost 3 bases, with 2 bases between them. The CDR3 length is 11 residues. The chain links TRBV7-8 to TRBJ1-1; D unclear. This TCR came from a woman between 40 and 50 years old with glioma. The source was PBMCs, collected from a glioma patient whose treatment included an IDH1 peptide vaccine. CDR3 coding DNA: TGTGCCAGCAGCTTCGACACTGAAGCTTTCTTT. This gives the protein CASSFDTEAFF.